These T cell receptor beta chains were read from a single sample in a study of blood T cell repertoires in COVID-19. Sequencing used immunoSEQ multiplex PCR; TCRdb keeps in-frame clones, though not all of them. The data hold about 440,000 clones, with around 90% observed a single time. Sequencing input: PBMCs or T cells enriched from blood (not recorded which). The receptor set was obtained from a man between 18 and 29 years old who had recovered from COVID-19. The CDR3 runs from the conserved cysteine through the conserved F or W. The D gene is left open where the match is weak. A clone size is listed for some rows: how often the clone was seen (once, few, many), or a class if it is expanded.

.	TRBV6-5	TRBJ2-3	.	CASSQTGRDTQYF	TGTGCCAGCAGTCAAACAGGGAGAGATACGCAGTATTTT
.	TRBV28	TRBJ1-5	.	CASSLAGFNQPQHF	TGTGCCAGCAGTTTAGCAGGGTTTAATCAGCCCCAGCATTTT
.	TRBV28	TRBJ1-6	.	CASSPVLPPLHF	TGTGCCAGCAGCCCGGTATTGCCACCCCTCCACTTT
few	TRBV10-3	TRBJ1-3	TRBD1	CAVTRDRQAGNTIYF	TGTGCCGTCACACGGGACAGGCAAGCTGGAAACACCATATATTTT
few	TRBV10-3	TRBJ1-2	.	CAISEQNYGYTF	TGTGCCATCAGTGAACAGAACTATGGCTACACCTTC
.	TRBV3-1/TRBV3-2	TRBJ1-5	.	CASSQEGAGNQPQHF	TGTGCCAGCAGCCAAGAAGGAGCTGGCAATCAGCCCCAGCATTTT
.	TRBV18	TRBJ2-7	TRBD1	CASSPTGGDSYEQYF	TGTGCCAGCTCACCGACAGGGGGGGATTCCTACGAGCAGTACTTC
.	TRBV18	TRBJ2-1	.	CASSPLGASYNEQFF	TGTGCCAGCTCACCACTTGGGGCCTCCTACAATGAGCAGTTCTTC
.	TRBV30	TRBJ2-7	.	CAWMVAAEQYF	TGTGCCTGGATGGTAGCGGCCGAGCAGTACTTC
.	TRBV30	TRBJ1-1	.	CAWSDARKNTEAFF	TGTGCCTGGTCCGACGCGAGGAAGAACACTGAAGCTTTCTTT
.	TRBV6-5	TRBJ1-2	.	CASHPPIQNYGYTF	TGTGCCAGCCACCCACCCATACAGAACTATGGCTACACCTTC
.	TRBV27	TRBJ2-1	.	CASSTIPGWDEQFF	TGTGCCAGCAGTACGATTCCAGGTTGGGATGAGCAGTTCTTC
few	TRBV11-2	TRBJ2-3	TRBD2	CASSSGTSGNTDTQYF	TGTGCCAGCAGCTCGGGGACTAGCGGGAATACAGATACGCAGTATTTT
.	TRBV27	TRBJ1-6	TRBD1	CASRRTGGNSPLHF	TGTGCCAGCAGGAGGACAGGGGGTAATTCACCCCTCCACTTT
.	TRBV7-3	TRBJ2-4	.	CASTGAQGFIQYF	TGTGCCAGCACCGGCGCCCAGGGTTTCATTCAGTACTTC
.	TRBV6-5	TRBJ2-3	.	CASSRGGEDTQYF	TGTGCCAGCAGTCGAGGGGGGGAAGATACGCAGTATTTT
.	TRBV27	TRBJ1-1	.	CASGQGLYTEAFF	TGTGCCAGCGGCCAGGGATTATACACTGAAGCTTTCTTT
.	TRBV5-5	TRBJ1-4	.	CASSLDALVNEKLFF	TGTGCCAGCAGCTTGGATGCGTTGGTCAATGAAAAACTGTTTTTT
.	TRBV19	TRBJ2-7	TRBD2	CASSIGSGSPYEQYF	TGTGCCAGTAGTATCGGGAGCGGGAGTCCCTACGAGCAGTACTTC
.	TRBV4-1	TRBJ2-5	TRBD2	CASSLSGAVGETQYF	TGCGCCAGCAGCCTTAGCGGGGCGGTCGGAGAGACCCAGTACTTC
.	TRBV18	TRBJ1-6	.	CASSPPGSQGASYNSPLHF	TGTGCCAGCTCACCACCGGGCAGCCAAGGGGCCTCCTATAATTCACCCCTCCACTTT
.	TRBV7-2	TRBJ1-2	.	CASPHRAGAHYGYTF	TGTGCCAGCCCCCACCGGGCGGGTGCCCACTATGGCTACACCTTC
.	TRBV24-1	TRBJ1-2	.	CATSDSAFYGYTF	TGTGCCACCAGTGATAGCGCATTCTATGGCTACACCTTC